The sequence of this T cell receptor beta chain was determined in a study of T cells in Graves' hyperthyroidism and ophthalmopathy. For the study at large: Peripheral blood was acquired at first diagnosis, ahead of any therapy whatsoever.

The CDR3 is 17 residues long. Per the germline V gene, CDR1 is SEHNR and CDR2 is FQNEAQ (reference sequence). Losses at the gene ends were 5 bases for V and 9 bases for J; bases not matched to a gene: 12. RNA transcripts were the template for amplifying TCR beta CDR3 regions. First-round RT-PCR targeting the TCR CDR3 was performed with the HTBI primer set. MiXCR was run by TCRdb on the multiplex PCR reads, yielding one entry per CDR3 protein. The table includes some 570,000 distinct CDR3 sequences, 14% detected once. This clonotype has more than one count but fewer than ten. The study included ophthalmopathy patients with Clinical Activity Score at least 3, NOSPECS grade at least 4 and duration under 3 months. Reasons for excluding patients were uncontrolled infection, other autoimmune disease, pregnancy or lactation. The source of the PBMCs was less than 12 ml of fresh peripheral blood.

Sequenced material: blood. The chain combines TRBV7-9 with TRBJ2-1; 14 nucleotides line up with TRBD2. This TCR came from a woman under 30 with Graves' ophthalmopathy. The CDR3 reads CASSPRLAGGPSSEQFF. The DNA of the CDR3 is TGTGCCAGCAGCCCCAGACTAGCGGGAGGGCCCTCTAGTGAGCAGTTCTTC.